The sample holds many counts of the clone carrying this TCR beta chain. This record comes from a study of molecular identifiers for immune sequencing clone quantification. V lost 5 bases and J 0 bases, leaving 10 bases between the germline ends. This CDR3 has 14 amino acids. TCRdb reanalysed the PCR reads using MiXCR and keeps one entry per CDR3 protein. This sample has over 600,000 distinct CDR3 sequences; 15% to 20% occur once, and the top ten carry roughly 0.85%. V usage is TRBV12-3 or TRBV12-4 and J usage is TRBJ2-5; TRBD1 is a possible D gene (5 bases). The sequenced material came from naive CD8+ T cells from blood, with Jurkat cell RNA spiked in. Documented subset: FACS-sorted CD8+CD4-CCR7+CD45RA+ naive T cells. This receptor was identified in a human donor in good health. Some libraries in this study had Jurkat cell RNA spiked in. CDR3 sequence: CASSRTGYQETQYF. The CDR3 DNA reads TGTGCCAGCAGTCGAACAGGTTACCAAGAGACCCAGTACTTC.